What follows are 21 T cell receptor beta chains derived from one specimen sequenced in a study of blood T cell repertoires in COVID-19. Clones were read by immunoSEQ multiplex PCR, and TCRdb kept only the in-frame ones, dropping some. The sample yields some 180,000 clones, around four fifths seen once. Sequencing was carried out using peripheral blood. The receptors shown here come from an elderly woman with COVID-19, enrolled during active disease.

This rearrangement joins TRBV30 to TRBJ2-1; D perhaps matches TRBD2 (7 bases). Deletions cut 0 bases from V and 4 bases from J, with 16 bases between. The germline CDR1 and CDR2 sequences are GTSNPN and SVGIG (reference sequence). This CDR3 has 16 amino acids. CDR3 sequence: CAWSVGGAHLYNEQFF. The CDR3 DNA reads TGTGCCTGGAGTGTGGGGGGGGCTCACTTATACAATGAGCAGTTCTTC. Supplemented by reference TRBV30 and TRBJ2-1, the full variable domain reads SQTIHQWPATLVQPVGSPLSLECTVEGTSNPNLYWYRQAAGRGLQLLFYSVGIGQISSEVPQNLSASRPQDRQFILSSKKLLLSDSGFYLCAWSVGGAHLYNEQFFGPGTRLTVL.

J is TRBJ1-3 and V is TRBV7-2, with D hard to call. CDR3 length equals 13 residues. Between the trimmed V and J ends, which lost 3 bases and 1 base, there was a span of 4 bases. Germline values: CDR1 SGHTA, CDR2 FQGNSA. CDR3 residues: CASSFVSGNTIYF. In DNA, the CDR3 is TGTGCCAGCAGCTTCGTTTCTGGAAACACCATATATTTT.

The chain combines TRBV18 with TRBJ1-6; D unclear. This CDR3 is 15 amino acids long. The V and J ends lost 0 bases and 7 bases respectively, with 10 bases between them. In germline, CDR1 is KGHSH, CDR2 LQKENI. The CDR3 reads CASSPPGLVNSPLHF. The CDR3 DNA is TGTGCCAGCTCACCACCCGGACTCGTAAATTCACCCCTCCACTTT.

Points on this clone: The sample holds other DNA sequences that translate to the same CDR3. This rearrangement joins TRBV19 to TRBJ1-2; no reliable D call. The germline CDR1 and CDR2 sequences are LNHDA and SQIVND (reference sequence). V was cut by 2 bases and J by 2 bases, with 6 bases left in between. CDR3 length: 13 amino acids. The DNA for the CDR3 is TGTGCCAGTAGTATACGGGGAAACTATGGCTACACCTTC. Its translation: CASSIRGNYGYTF.

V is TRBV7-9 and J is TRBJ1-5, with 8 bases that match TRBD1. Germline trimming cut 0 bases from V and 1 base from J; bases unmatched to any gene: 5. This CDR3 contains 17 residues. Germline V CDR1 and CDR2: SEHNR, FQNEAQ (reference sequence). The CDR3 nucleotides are TGTGCCAGCAGCTTAGCGACAGGGGTTGCGAGCAATCAGCCCCAGCATTTT. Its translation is CASSLATGVASNQPQHF.

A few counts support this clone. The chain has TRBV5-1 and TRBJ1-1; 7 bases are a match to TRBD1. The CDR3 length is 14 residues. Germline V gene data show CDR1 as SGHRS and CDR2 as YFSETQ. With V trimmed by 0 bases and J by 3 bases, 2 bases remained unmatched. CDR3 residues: CASSLEGAYTEAFF. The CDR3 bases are TGCGCCAGCAGCTTGGAGGGGGCCTACACTGAAGCTTTCTTT.

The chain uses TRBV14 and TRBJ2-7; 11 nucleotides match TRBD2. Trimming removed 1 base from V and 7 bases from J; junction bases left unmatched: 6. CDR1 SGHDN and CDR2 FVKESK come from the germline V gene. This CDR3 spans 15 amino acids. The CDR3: CASSQGLAGIREQYF. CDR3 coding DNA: TGTGCCAGCAGCCAAGGACTAGCGGGAATTAGGGAGCAGTACTTC.

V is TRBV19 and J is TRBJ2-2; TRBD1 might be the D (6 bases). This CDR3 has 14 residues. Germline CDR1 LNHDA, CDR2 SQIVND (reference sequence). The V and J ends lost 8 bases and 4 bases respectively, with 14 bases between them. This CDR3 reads CASAQGSLTGELFF. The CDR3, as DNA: TGTGCCAGTGCCCAGGGGTCGCTCACCGGGGAGCTGTTTTTT.

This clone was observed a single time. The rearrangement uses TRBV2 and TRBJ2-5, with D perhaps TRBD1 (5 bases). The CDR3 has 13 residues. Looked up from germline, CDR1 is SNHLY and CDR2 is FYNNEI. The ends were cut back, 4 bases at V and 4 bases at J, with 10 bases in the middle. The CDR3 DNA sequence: TGTGCCAGCAGTGGTGCTGGGGCAGAGACCCAGTACTTC. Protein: CASSGAGAETQYF.

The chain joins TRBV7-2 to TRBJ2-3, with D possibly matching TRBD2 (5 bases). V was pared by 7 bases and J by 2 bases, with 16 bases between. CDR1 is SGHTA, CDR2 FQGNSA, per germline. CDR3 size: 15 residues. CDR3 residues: CASTPGWRVTDTQYF. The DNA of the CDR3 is TGTGCCAGCACCCCAGGTTGGCGGGTCACAGATACGCAGTATTTT.

The CDR3 sequence is CASSFRSGTGGRNGELFF. The CDR3, as DNA: TGTGCCAGCAGCTTCCGTTCCGGGACAGGGGGCAGGAACGGGGAGCTGTTTTTT. The chain has TRBV11-3 and TRBJ2-2, with 12 bases aligning to TRBD1. J lost 7 bases, V lost 3 bases, and 12 bases had no gene match. This CDR3 has 18 amino acids. Germline V gene sequence: CDR1 SGHNT, CDR2 YENEEA.

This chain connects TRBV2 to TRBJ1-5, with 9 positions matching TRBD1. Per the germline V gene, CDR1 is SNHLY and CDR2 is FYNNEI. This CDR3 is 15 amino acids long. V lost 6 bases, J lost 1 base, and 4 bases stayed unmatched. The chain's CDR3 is CASRVQGASNQPQHF. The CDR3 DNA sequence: TGTGCCAGCAGAGTACAGGGGGCAAGCAATCAGCCCCAGCATTTT.

The chain's CDR3 is CASSSQGPSYEQYF. The CDR3 DNA is TGTGCCAGCAGCTCACAGGGGCCCTCCTACGAGCAGTACTTC. The V and J genes are TRBV5-5 and TRBJ2-7; 7 bases map to TRBD1. CDR3 size: 14 residues. Per germline, CDR1 SGHKS and CDR2 YYEKEE (reference sequence). Losses at the gene ends were 3 bases for V and 0 bases for J; bases not matched to a gene: 3.

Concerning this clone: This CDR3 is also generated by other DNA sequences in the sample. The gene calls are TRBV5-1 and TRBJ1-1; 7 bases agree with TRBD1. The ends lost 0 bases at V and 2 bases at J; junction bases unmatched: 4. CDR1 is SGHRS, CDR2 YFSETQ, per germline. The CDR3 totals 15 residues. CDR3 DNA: TGCGCCAGCAGCTTGGGCGGGACAGCAAACACTGAAGCTTTCTTT. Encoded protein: CASSLGGTANTEAFF.

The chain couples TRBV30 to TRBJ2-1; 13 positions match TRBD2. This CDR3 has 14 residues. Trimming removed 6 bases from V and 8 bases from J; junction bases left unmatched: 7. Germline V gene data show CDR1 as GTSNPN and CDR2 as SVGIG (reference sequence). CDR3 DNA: TGTGCCTGCAGTCGACTAGCGGGGGGCGATGAGCAGTTCTTC. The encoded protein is CACSRLAGGDEQFF.

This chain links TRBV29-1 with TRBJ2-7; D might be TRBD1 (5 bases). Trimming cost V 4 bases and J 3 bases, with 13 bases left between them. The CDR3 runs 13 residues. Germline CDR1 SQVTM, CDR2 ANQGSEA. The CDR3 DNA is TGCAGCGTTGGGCCAGGGCTGGGCTACGAGCAGTACTTC. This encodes CSVGPGLGYEQYF.

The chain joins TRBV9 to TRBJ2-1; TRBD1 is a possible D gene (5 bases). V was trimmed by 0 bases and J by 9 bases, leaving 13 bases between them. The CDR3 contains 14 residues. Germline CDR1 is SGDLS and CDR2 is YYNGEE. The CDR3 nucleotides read TGTGCCAGCAGCGTAGCAGTCAGGGAAGGTGAGCAGTTCTTC. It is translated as CASSVAVREGEQFF.

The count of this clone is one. This chain's CDR3 is CASSQAATRDTQYF. The CDR3, as DNA: TGTGCCAGCAGCCAAGCAGCGACTAGAGATACGCAGTATTTT. The V gene is TRBV3-1 (or the pseudogene TRBV3-2), the J gene TRBJ2-3; D is possibly TRBD2 (6 bases). Trimming took 1 base from V and 5 from J, leaving 10 bases between them. The germline CDR1 and CDR2 sequences are LGHDT and YNNKEL (reference sequence). The CDR3 totals 14 residues.

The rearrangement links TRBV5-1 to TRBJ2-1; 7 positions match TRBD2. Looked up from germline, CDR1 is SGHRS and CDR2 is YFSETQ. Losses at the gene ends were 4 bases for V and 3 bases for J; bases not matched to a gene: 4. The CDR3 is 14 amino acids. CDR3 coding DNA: TGCGCCAGCAGCGCGGGAGTGCGCTACAATGAGCAGTTCTTC. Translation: CASSAGVRYNEQFF.

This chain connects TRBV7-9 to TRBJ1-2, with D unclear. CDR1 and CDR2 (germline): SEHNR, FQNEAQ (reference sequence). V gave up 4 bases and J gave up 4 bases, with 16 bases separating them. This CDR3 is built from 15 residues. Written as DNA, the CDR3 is TGTGCCAGCAGCTACTCCCGATCCTCTACCTATGGCTACACCTTC. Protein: CASSYSRSSTYGYTF.

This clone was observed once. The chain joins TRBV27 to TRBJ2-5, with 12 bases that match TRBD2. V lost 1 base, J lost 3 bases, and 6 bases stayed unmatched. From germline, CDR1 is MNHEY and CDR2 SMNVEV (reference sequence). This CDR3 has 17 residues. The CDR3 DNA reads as TGTGCCAGCAGTTTATTTCGGGCTAGCGGGGGGGAAGAGACCCAGTACTTC. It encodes CASSLFRASGGEETQYF.